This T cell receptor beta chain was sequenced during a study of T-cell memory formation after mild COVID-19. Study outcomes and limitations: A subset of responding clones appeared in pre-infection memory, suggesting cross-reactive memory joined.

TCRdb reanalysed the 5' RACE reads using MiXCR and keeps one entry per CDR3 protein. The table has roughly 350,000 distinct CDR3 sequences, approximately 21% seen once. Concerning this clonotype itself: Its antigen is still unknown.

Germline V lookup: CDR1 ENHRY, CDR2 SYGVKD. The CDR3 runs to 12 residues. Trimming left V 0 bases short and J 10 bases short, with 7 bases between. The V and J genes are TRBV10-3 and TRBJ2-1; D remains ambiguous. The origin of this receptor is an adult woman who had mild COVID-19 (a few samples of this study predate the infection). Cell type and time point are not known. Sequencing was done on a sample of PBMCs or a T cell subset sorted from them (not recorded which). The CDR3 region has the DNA TGTGCCATCAGTGAGTCGCAGGCAGAGCAGTTCTTC. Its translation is CAISESQAEQFF.